This T cell receptor (beta chain) was recovered during a study of monozygotic twins with inflammatory bowel disease. Germline CDR1 LNHDA, CDR2 SQIVND (reference sequence). There are 14 residues in the CDR3. TCRdb processed the 5' RACE reads again and assigns one entry to each CDR3 protein, with no DNA. The sample includes 150,000 to 200,000 distinct CDR3 sequences. Sequencing was done on a sample of blood. V and J are TRBV19 and TRBJ1-1; TCRdb names TRBD1, which stays unverified in the absence of DNA. This sequence originates from a human donor with ulcerative colitis or Crohn's disease, or a healthy co-twin of an affected twin (not recorded which). This CDR3 reads CATQGSRLNTEAFF. Full variable domain (rest looked up from reference TRBV19 and TRBJ1-1): DGGITQSPKYLFRKEGQNVTLSCEQNLNHDAMYWYRQDPGQGLRLIYYSQIVNDFQKGDIAEGYSVSREKKESFPLTVTSAQKNPTAFYLCATQGSRLNTEAFFGQGTRLTVV.